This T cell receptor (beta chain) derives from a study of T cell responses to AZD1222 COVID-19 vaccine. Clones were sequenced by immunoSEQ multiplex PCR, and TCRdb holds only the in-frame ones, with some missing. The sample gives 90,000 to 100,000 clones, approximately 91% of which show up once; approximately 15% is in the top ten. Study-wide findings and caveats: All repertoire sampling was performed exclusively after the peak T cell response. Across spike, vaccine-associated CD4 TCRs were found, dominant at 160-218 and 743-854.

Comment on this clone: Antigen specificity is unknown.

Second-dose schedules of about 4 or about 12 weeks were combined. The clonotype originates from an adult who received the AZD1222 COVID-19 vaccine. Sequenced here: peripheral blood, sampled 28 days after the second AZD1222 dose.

The CDR3 loop is CAWSWTAISYEQYF. The CDR3 DNA is TGTGCCTGGAGTTGGACAGCGATCTCCTACGAGCAGTACTTC. J is TRBJ2-7 and V is TRBV30, with D maybe TRBD1 (6 bases). This CDR3 spans 14 amino acids. Germline values: CDR1 GTSNPN, CDR2 SVGIG (reference sequence). The germline V and J ends were trimmed by 2 bases and 0 bases, with 11 bases remaining between them. The whole variable domain, filled in from reference TRBV30 and TRBJ2-7, reads SQTIHQWPATLVQPVGSPLSLECTVEGTSNPNLYWYRQAAGRGLQLLFYSVGIGQISSEVPQNLSASRPQDRQFILSSKKLLLSDSGFYLCAWSWTAISYEQYFGPGTRLTVT.